This is a list of T cell receptor beta chains from one sample in a study of technical replicates of blood from a handful of donors. Here immunoSEQ multiplex PCR was the method, and the copy in TCRdb shows in-frame clones only, minus some. The sample lists 75,000 to 90,000 clones, 75% to 95% occurring once. Material: T cells isolated from PBMCs. These receptors were collected from a human donor in good health. The CDR3 runs from the conserved cysteine through the conserved F or W. D genes are given only for firm matches. Clone size appears in some rows only: once, few, many, or a class for an expanded clone.

>14|TRBJ2-2|.|.|TRBV5-1
TGCGCCAGCAGCCCACGTCAGGAAACCGGGGAGCTGTTTTTT
CASSPRQETGELFF
>13|TRBJ2-1|.|.|TRBV4-1
TGCGCCAGCAGCCAAGAGGGACTTAGTGAGCAGTTCTTC
CASSQEGLSEQFF
>11|TRBJ2-7|.|once|TRBV20-1
TGCAGTGGGCGGAATAACTACGAGCAGTACTTC
CSGRNNYEQYF
>15|TRBJ2-7|TRBD2|.|TRBV4-2
TGTGCCAGCAGCCAAGATGAAGGCGGGAGCTACGAGCAGTACTTC
CASSQDEGGSYEQYF
>15|TRBJ2-1|.|.|TRBV10-3
TGTGCCATCAGTGAGTCTGGACAACCCTACAATGAGCAGTTCTTC
CAISESGQPYNEQFF
>14|TRBJ1-3|.|.|TRBV7-3
TGTGCCAGCAGATTTAACTCAACCCCATTAACCATATATTTT
CASRFNSTPLTIYF
>14|TRBJ1-5|.|.|TRBV5-1
TGCGCCAGCAGCGGAGGAACGGACAATCAGCCCCAGCATTTT
CASSGGTDNQPQHF
>15|TRBJ2-7|TRBD2|.|TRBV7-8
TGTGCCAGCAGCCGAGCTAGCGGGAGTCTAGAAGAGCAGTACTTC
CASSRASGSLEEQYF
>14|TRBJ2-1|.|.|TRBV7-9
TGTGCCAGCAGCTTAAACGTTGGGACTCCTGAGCAGTTCTTC
CASSLNVGTPEQFF
>17|TRBJ2-6|TRBD1|once|TRBV19
TGTGCCAGTAGTGACAGGGGGCTTATTACTGGGGCCAACGTCCTGACTTTC
CASSDRGLITGANVLTF
>16|TRBJ2-5|TRBD2|.|TRBV11-3
TGTGCCAGCAGCTCGTACGGGGAGGGCCAACAAGAGACCCAGTACTTC
CASSSYGEGQQETQYF
>14|TRBJ1-1|TRBD1|.|TRBV28
TGTGCCGCCGGGACAGGGTCGGGGGACACTGAAGCTTTCTTT
CAAGTGSGDTEAFF
>15|TRBJ2-2|.|.|TRBV4-2
TGTGCCAGCAGCGCACAGGTTTCGAACACCGGGGAGCTGTTTTTT
CASSAQVSNTGELFF
>13|TRBJ2-5|.|.|TRBV7-9
TGTGCCAGCAGCCCCGACTCCCTTTGGACCCAGTACTTC
CASSPDSLWTQYF
>16|TRBJ1-6|TRBD1|.|TRBV2
TGTGCCAGCAGTTCCACCTTACAGGGGGGAGATTCACCCCTCCACTTT
CASSSTLQGGDSPLHF
>15|TRBJ2-1|TRBD2|once|TRBV9
TGTGCCAGCAGCGTAGAGGGCGGGGGGGCAAATGAGCAGTTCTTC
CASSVEGGGANEQFF
>16|TRBJ2-1|.|.|TRBV7-6
TGTGCCAGCAGCTTATTTAGGGACAAGGGTCGCAATGAGCAGTTCTTC
CASSLFRDKGRNEQFF
>16|TRBJ2-7|.|.|TRBV6-5
TGTGCCAGCAGTTACATAGGAGCCCCTGGATTCTACGAGCAGTACTTC
CASSYIGAPGFYEQYF
>12|TRBJ1-2|.|.|TRBV6-6
TGTGCCAGAAGTGAGGGTGTGTTTGGCTACACCTTC
CARSEGVFGYTF
>15|TRBJ2-5|.|once|TRBV29-1
TGCAGCGTTTACAAGTGGGGCGGGGCACAAGAGACCCAGTACTTC
CSVYKWGGAQETQYF
>16|TRBJ1-2|TRBD1|.|TRBV30
TGTGCCTGTCAACCCCCGACAGGGGCCATTAACTATGGCTACACCTTC
CACQPPTGAINYGYTF
>14|TRBJ2-2|TRBD1|.|TRBV6-1
TGTGCCAGCACCGCCACAGGGGGTACCGGGGAGCTGTTTTTT
CASTATGGTGELFF
>14|TRBJ1-4|.|.|TRBV11-1
TGTGCCAGCAGCCCCGGGACAACTAATGAAAAACTGTTTTTT
CASSPGTTNEKLFF
>14|TRBJ2-1|.|.|TRBV9
TGTGCCAGCAGCGGCCTTACAGGGTTCCATGAGCAGTTCTTC
CASSGLTGFHEQFF
>15|TRBJ2-1|TRBD2|.|TRBV7-6
TGTGCCAGCAGCCTGAGGACGGGGGGGTTCAATGAGCAGTTCTTC
CASSLRTGGFNEQFF
>15|TRBJ1-3|.|.|TRBV19
TGTGCCAGTCTTGCCTTCGGACAGCGCGGAAACACCATATATTTT
CASLAFGQRGNTIYF
>13|TRBJ2-1|TRBD1|.|TRBV29-1
TGCAGCGTTGACGGGCGACAGGGCAATGAGCAGTTCTTC
CSVDGRQGNEQFF
>12|TRBJ2-2|.|.|TRBV5-1
TGCGCCAGCAGGCACGGGACCGGGGAGCTGTTTTTT
CASRHGTGELFF
>12|TRBJ2-3|.|.|TRBV11-2
TGTGCCAGCAGCTTAGATCGTGATACGCAGTATTTT
CASSLDRDTQYF
>16|TRBJ2-1|.|.|TRBV4-1
TGCGCCAGCAGCCAAGGGCAGGGGATTTCCTACAATGAGCAGTTCTTC
CASSQGQGISYNEQFF
>10|TRBJ2-7|TRBD1|.|TRBV20-1
TGCAGTGCCAGGGGGTACGAGCAGTACTTC
CSARGYEQYF
>13|TRBJ2-1|TRBD2|.|TRBV7-9
TGTGCCAGCAGCTTAGTGCTAGCGGGGGAGCAGTTCTTC
CASSLVLAGEQFF
>14|TRBJ2-7|TRBD1|.|TRBV5-1
TGCGCCAGCCATCACGGGACAGCTAGAGACGAGCAGTACTTC
CASHHGTARDEQYF
>15|TRBJ2-1|.|once|TRBV5-1
TGCGCCAGCAGCTTTCTTGGGAGCTCCTACAATGAGCAGTTCTTC
CASSFLGSSYNEQFF
>15|TRBJ2-2|TRBD2|.|TRBV5-5
TGTGCCAGCAGCCAAGGGAGGGCGCCCACCGGGGAGCTGTTTTTT
CASSQGRAPTGELFF
>13|TRBJ1-1|TRBD1|.|TRBV5-1
TGCGCCAGCAGCGAGACAGGGGTGGATGAAGCTTTCTTT
CASSETGVDEAFF